These 22 T cell receptor beta chains came from one sample sequenced in a study of CD8 T cells in Susac syndrome. Random-hexamer reverse transcription was applied to roughly 0.5 to 1 ug RNA. Via MiXCR, TCRdb re-called the immunoSEQ multiplex PCR reads, giving one row per CDR3 protein. The sample carries hundreds of thousands of distinct CDR3 sequences, 85% recorded once. Material: CD8+ T cells from PBMCs. These TCRs come from a human donor with multiple sclerosis.

The chain joins TRBV28 to TRBJ1-2; D ambiguous. Per the germline V gene, CDR1 is MDHEN and CDR2 is SYDVKM. This CDR3 has 15 residues. The ends were cut back, 4 bases at V and 3 bases at J, with 15 bases in the middle. Here the CDR3 reads CASSSPVGYYYGYTF. The CDR3 bases are TGTGCCAGCAGTTCCCCTGTGGGGTATTACTATGGCTACACCTTC.

The chain joins TRBV6-6 to TRBJ1-2; TRBD1 aligns across 8 bases. The germline V gene encodes CDR1 MNHNY and CDR2 SVGAGI (reference sequence). After removal of 7 bases from V and 3 bases from J, the junction contained 1 base not matched to a gene. CDR3 length: 12 amino acids. The CDR3, as DNA: TGTGCCAGCACAGGGGGCGACTATGGCTACACCTTC. As protein: CASTGGDYGYTF.

The chain is built from TRBV9 and TRBJ1-6, with D unresolved. The CDR3 runs 14 residues. CDR1 and CDR2 (germline): SGDLS, YYNGEE. Trimming pared 0 bases from V and 9 bases from J, leaving 10 bases between. CDR3 in amino acids: CASSVAKIGSPLHF. CDR3 DNA sequence: TGTGCCAGCAGCGTAGCCAAAATCGGTTCACCCCTCCACTTT.

This chain connects TRBV30 to TRBJ2-5; D is unclear. Germline CDR1 and CDR2: GTSNPN and SVGIG (reference sequence). The CDR3 extends over 11 amino acids. Trimming cost V 4 bases and J 4 bases, with 7 bases left between them. CDR3 coding DNA: TGTGCCTGGAACTGGGGAGAGACCCAGTACTTC. This encodes CAWNWGETQYF.

Worth noting for this clonotype: Relative to the germline gene, one junction end is altered; a read error may explain this. The chain is built from TRBV7-9 and TRBJ2-7, with 7 nucleotides matching TRBD2. The CDR3 spans 17 residues. CDR1 and CDR2 from the germline V gene are SEHNR and FQNEAQ (reference sequence). The CDR3 spells CASSHTQTSSGSYVQYF. Here the CDR3 DNA reads TGTGCCAGCAGCCATACCCAGACTAGCTCGGGCTCCTACGTGCAGTACTTC.

V gene TRBV29-1 combines with J gene TRBJ1-2; TRBD1 is a possible D gene (5 bases). V was trimmed by 3 bases and J by 2 bases, leaving 19 bases between them. The CDR3 is made up of 16 amino acids. CDR1 and CDR2 (germline): SQVTM, ANQGSEA. This CDR3 is CSVDAGRAMGNYGYTF. Written as DNA, the CDR3 is TGCAGCGTTGACGCCGGCAGGGCCATGGGGAACTATGGCTACACCTTC. Using reference TRBV29-1 and TRBJ1-2 for the parts outside the CDR3, the full variable domain is SAVISQKPSRDICQRGTSLTIQCQVDSQVTMMFWYRQQPGQSLTLIATANQGSEATYESGFVIDKFPISRPNLTFSTLTVSNMSPEDSSIYLCSVDAGRAMGNYGYTFGSGTRLTVV.

The chain combines TRBV4-3 with TRBJ1-1; D is perhaps TRBD1 (5 bases). CDR1 is LGHNA, CDR2 YSLEER, per germline. Trimming took off 5 bases at V and 1 base at J, with 14 bases between the two ends. This CDR3 comprises 15 residues. In nucleotides, the CDR3 is TGCGCCAGCAGCTCCCCCGGGACCACGAACACTGAAGCTTTCTTT. This translates into CASSSPGTTNTEAFF.

This clonotype came up a few times. The chain combines TRBV28 with TRBJ2-7; 8 nucleotides line up with TRBD2. The germline V gene has CDR1 MDHEN and CDR2 SYDVKM. V dropped 3 bases and J dropped 2; count of bases not matched to a gene: 12. The CDR3 length is 17 residues. The CDR3 region has the DNA TGTGCCAGCAGTTTCGGGGTAGCGGGATATATTCCCTACGAGCAGTACTTC. This codes for CASSFGVAGYIPYEQYF.

The rearrangement joins TRBV7-9 to TRBJ2-1, with 14 bases aligning to TRBD2. Germline assignment: CDR1 SEHNR and CDR2 FQNEAQ (reference sequence). CDR3 length: 18 amino acids. V lost 4 bases and J lost 7; bases outside the gene matches: 12. Written as DNA, the CDR3 is TGTGCCAGCAGCTCGGGGACTAGCGGGGGCACCCCTTGGAATGAGCAGTTCTTC. It is translated as CASSSGTSGGTPWNEQFF.

The chain uses TRBV27 and TRBJ2-2; D unresolved. Trimming left V 0 bases short and J 1 base short, with 15 bases between. Germline CDR1 is MNHEY and CDR2 is SMNVEV (reference sequence). The CDR3 contains 18 residues. Here the CDR3 DNA reads TGTGCCAGCAGTTTATCCCCTCAAGACATCTTGAACACCGGGGAGCTGTTTTTT. Residues: CASSLSPQDILNTGELFF.

The chain has TRBV29-1 and TRBJ1-1, with unresolved D. Germline values: CDR1 SQVTM, CDR2 ANQGSEA. This CDR3 is built from 15 residues. With 3 bases removed from V and 0 bases from J, the gap between germline ends came to 14 bases. This chain's CDR3 is CSVDKRATMNTEAFF. The CDR3 DNA is TGCAGCGTTGATAAACGCGCAACCATGAACACTGAAGCTTTCTTT.

The V and J genes are TRBV4-1 and TRBJ2-1, with D possibly matching TRBD1 (6 bases). The CDR3 contains 16 residues. The germline CDR1 and CDR2 sequences are MGHRA and YSYEKL. V was pared by 1 base and J by 3 bases, with 13 bases between. CDR3 amino acids: CASSQAVDRIYNEQFF. CDR3 in DNA: TGCGCCAGCAGCCAAGCTGTGGACAGAATCTACAATGAGCAGTTCTTC.

The CDR3 nucleotides read TGTGCCAGTACCCCCGGTAGCAGCTCCTACAATGAGCAGTTCTTC. This codes for CASTPGSSSYNEQFF. This chain joins TRBV19 and TRBJ2-1; D not certain. From germline, CDR1 is LNHDA and CDR2 SQIVND (reference sequence). Trimming took 7 bases from V and 0 from J, leaving 13 bases between them. The CDR3 sequence is 15 residues long.

The table lists this clonotype with a count of one. The V and J genes are TRBV2 and TRBJ1-5, with a possible D match to TRBD1 (5 bases). This CDR3 is 15 amino acids long. Germline V lookup: CDR1 SNHLY, CDR2 FYNNEI. V was trimmed by 3 bases and J by 7 bases, leaving 16 bases between them. The CDR3 spells CASSEGTVSGQPQHF. CDR3 nucleotides: TGTGCCAGCAGTGAGGGAACAGTTTCAGGGCAGCCCCAGCATTTT.

The J gene is TRBJ2-2, the V gene TRBV29-1; 13 nucleotides line up with TRBD2. J was trimmed by 7 bases and V by 6 bases; bases with no gene match: 11. There are 16 residues in the CDR3. Germline assignment: CDR1 SQVTM and CDR2 ANQGSEA. DNA of the CDR3: TGCAGCGTGTCGCCACCGGGACTAGCGGGAAACGGGGAGCTGTTTTTT. It translates to CSVSPPGLAGNGELFF.

This chain links TRBV20-1 with TRBJ2-1; D not resolved. Germline V lookup: CDR1 DFQATT, CDR2 SNEGSKA (reference sequence). The CDR3 has 15 residues. V lost 3 bases, J lost 9 bases, and 21 bases lay in between. The CDR3 DNA is TGCAGTGCTAGTATAGATATAGGTGGAGCGAGTGAGCAGTTCTTC. Its translation: CSASIDIGGASEQFF.

The J gene is TRBJ2-5, the V gene TRBV27, with 9 positions matching TRBD1. Germline loops: CDR1 MNHEY, CDR2 SMNVEV (reference sequence). CDR3 length equals 16 residues. V lost 5 bases and J lost 5; bases outside the gene matches: 12. The CDR3 sequence is CASSPLDRGSIETQYF. Here the CDR3 DNA reads TGTGCCAGCAGTCCATTGGACAGGGGATCAATCGAGACCCAGTACTTC.

V usage is TRBV19 and J usage is TRBJ2-6; D remains ambiguous. V was clipped by 6 bases and J by 1 base, with 7 bases between them. The CDR3 extends over 14 amino acids. Germline V CDR1 and CDR2: LNHDA, SQIVND (reference sequence). The CDR3 region has the DNA TGTGCCAGTAGACAGCTTTCTGGGGCCAACGTCCTGACTTTC. Its translation is CASRQLSGANVLTF. The variable domain in full, completed from reference TRBV19 and TRBJ2-6, reads DGGITQSPKYLFRKEGQNVTLSCEQNLNHDAMYWYRQDPGQGLRLIYYSQIVNDFQKGDIAEGYSVSREKKESFPLTVTSAQKNPTAFYLCASRQLSGANVLTFGAGSRLTVL.

The chain recombines TRBV20-1 with TRBJ1-2, with unresolved D. Germline V gene sequence: CDR1 DFQATT, CDR2 SNEGSKA (reference sequence). This CDR3 is built from 12 residues. The V gene lost 4 bases and the J gene lost 4 bases, with 10 bases spanning the gap. The CDR3 bases are TGCAGTGCTACAGACGGCTTCTATGGCTACACCTTC. Translation gives CSATDGFYGYTF.

V usage is TRBV7-2 and J usage is TRBJ1-1; the D is unclear. Germline loops: CDR1 SGHTA, CDR2 FQGNSA. Trimming cost V 7 bases and J 10 bases, with 7 bases left between them. The CDR3 length is 9 residues. The CDR3 reads CASNRRAFF. CDR3 DNA: TGTGCCAGCAACCGTCGAGCTTTCTTT.

The chain is built from TRBV12-3 or TRBV12-4 and TRBJ2-1; 11 bases fit TRBD2. J lost 1 base, V lost 1 base, and 3 bases had no gene match. The CDR3 has 17 amino acids. CDR3 sequence: CASSLDLAGGSYNEQFF. The CDR3 DNA reads TGTGCCAGCAGTTTAGACCTAGCGGGAGGTTCCTACAATGAGCAGTTCTTC.

This chain joins TRBV29-1 and TRBJ2-1; the match to TRBD2 covers 8 bases. Trimming at V came to 2 bases and at J to 7 bases, leaving 7 bases not matched to a gene. This CDR3 comprises 14 residues. Germline CDR1 SQVTM, CDR2 ANQGSEA. CDR3 region: CSVEPTGGANEQFF. For the CDR3, the DNA is TGCAGCGTTGAACCGACGGGAGGGGCAAATGAGCAGTTCTTC.